This TCR beta chain was recorded in a study of neurological immune-mediated disorders (dated by TCRdb to between 2018 and 2021). Study-level background: Peripheral blood TCR-beta repertoires from patients with HTLV-I-associated myelopathy (HAM/TSP), patients with multiple sclerosis, and healthy controls were compared in the study using UMI-based sequencing. The 95 to 120 TCR-beta libraries included longitudinal samples, technical triplicates and paired sorted CD4+ and CD8+ T-cell subsets alongside PBMC samples. Of the 70 or so subjects in the cohort, some 15 were HAM/TSP patients, some 35 were multiple sclerosis patients, and 20 were healthy controls.

V lost 4 bases and J lost 5 bases; the stretch between them is 21 bases long. Taken from the germline V gene, the CDR1 and CDR2 loops are SGHRS and YFSETQ. The CDR3 sequence holds 16 residues, the cysteine and phenylalanine included. This entry keeps only the CDR3 DNA: 48 bases, framed from base 1. To synthesize cDNA, template-switch 5'RACE was performed with a primer carrying a 10-nucleotide random unique molecular identifier so that each TCR transcript was tagged. Over 180 million TCR-beta sequences, covering 15-18 subjects, were produced in each sequencing run. The RNeasy kit was used to extract total RNA. Using the KAPA Real-time Library Amplification kit, TCR-beta VDJ regions were amplified with primers for the TCR constant region and the 5'RACE anchor. Sample indexes and Illumina adaptors were added in a first PCR, after which library yield was increased in a second PCR. After purification with Ampure beads, the TCR product of roughly 650 bp was size-selected on a 2% E-gel SizeSelection system. Before pooling, library quality was assessed on a Bioanalyzer, concentration was determined with Qubit, and library quantification was performed with the Kapa Library Quantification kit. Libraries were sequenced paired-end 2 x 150 bp on an Illumina HiSeq 2500. To increase sequence diversity, about 25-31% phiX was spiked into each library pool. In the source study's methods: The quality-filtered reads were processed with the UMI-based MiGEC pipeline, whose error correction step removed more than 80% of the raw TCR sequences. IMGT germline references were used for alignment of VDJ genes, and clonotypes were defined by a unique CDR3 amino acid sequence together with V-J genes. Clonal expansion, Shannon diversity, and CDR3 relatedness (CalcPairwiseDistances, ClusterSamples) were evaluated with VDJtools, and phylogenetic trees were built with CLCbio workbench. Using coefficient-of-variation modelling across technical triplicates, the study counted a clone as expanded if it had at least 8 unique UMIs. TCRdb reanalyzed the raw reads on its own, using fastp at Q25 for trimming and MiXCR for clone calling, and kept in-frame beta chains. Rows with one shared CDR3 protein collapse into an entry with the most common genes and DNA. None of the V and J calls come from the authors' own analysis; TCRdb made them. For this sample the table gives 84,000 or so distinct CDR3 sequences, of which about 9.3% were detected only once. The ten largest clones capture 1.8% of the sample.

Blood bank volunteers in Maryland, USA served as the healthy controls. For the unsorted PBMC libraries, 2 million PBMCs were stored in RNAlater at -80 degrees C until RNA extraction and were used to generate the libraries. PBMCs were separated from peripheral blood using Ficoll-Hypaque density gradient centrifugation and then cryopreserved in liquid nitrogen. This clonotype came up many times. The antigen it recognizes is unknown. Base qualities are missing; no much larger clone stands one base away. Paper-wide results and their limitations: Across subjects, expanded clones never shared an identical CDR3 amino acid sequence, which suggests that the TCR-beta repertoires in every group were private. TCR clonal expansion was highest in HAM/TSP patients and lowest in MS patients, with MS patients falling below even healthy controls.

This receptor was taken from a man in his forties in good health. The specimen was PBMCs. The rearranged chain carries TRBV5-1 and TRBJ2-5; the D gene may be TRBD1 or TRBD2, since each aligns over 5 bases. The DNA sequence is as follows: TGCGCCAGCAGCGTGAATACGGGACCCGCGGTGGAGACCCAGTACTTC. Translated, this gives CASSVNTGPAVETQYF. When the CDR3 is completed using the reference TRBV5-1 and TRBJ2-5 genes on either side, the full variable domain is KAGVTQTPRYLIKTRGQQVTLSCSPISGHRSVSWYQQTPGQGLQFLFEYFSETQRNKGNFPGRFSGRQFSNSRSEMNVSTLELGDSALYLCASSVNTGPAVETQYFGPGTRLLVL.